The following is a T cell receptor beta chain sequence with its context. The sample belongs to a study of blood T cell repertoires in COVID-19. Overall study context: Material from acute and convalescent COVID-19 was sourced from the United States, Italy and Spain. T cells, B-cell-depleted T cells, or PBMCs supplied cDNA or gDNA.

CDR1 and CDR2 (germline): SQVTM, ANQGSEA. With V trimmed by 6 bases and J by 5 bases, 10 bases remained unmatched. The CDR3 totals 13 residues. Measured with immunoSEQ multiplex PCR; TCRdb has only the in-frame clones, and not every one. The sample lists roughly 260,000 clones; around nine tenths were seen once. This receptor was identified in a woman aged 18-29 years who had recovered from COVID-19. The sample was PBMCs or T cells enriched from blood (not recorded which). V gene TRBV29-1 combines with J gene TRBJ2-7; 7 nucleotides agree with TRBD1. CDR3 loop: CSVGTGAGNEQYF. As DNA, the CDR3 is TGCAGCGTCGGTACAGGGGCCGGGAACGAGCAGTACTTC.